One TCR beta chain is described in this entry. In the source study's methods: Amplification of reference gene primers provided the estimated nucleated cell counts. TCRdb's copy holds only in-frame clones and misses some; the assay was immunoSEQ multiplex PCR. The DNA was the basis for D and trimming; V, J and clone size are from that table. The sample lists under 65,000 clones; 91% were seen once. The source of the sample is a study of blood T cell repertoires in COVID-19. The wider study: Spain, Italy and the United States supplied samples that represented acute and convalescent COVID-19. PBMCs, B-cell-depleted T cells, or T cells were the source of the cDNA or gDNA that made up the material.

The receptor comes from a human donor in a cohort sampled during active COVID-19. Material: peripheral blood.

The CDR3 protein is CASSYLQGILETQYF. The DNA for the CDR3 is TGTGCCAGCAGTTACCTCCAGGGAATTTTAGAGACCCAGTACTTC. The chain uses TRBV6-2 or TRBV6-3 and TRBJ2-5; a weak D match, TRBD1 (5 bases). The V gene's germline CDR1 is MNHEY and CDR2 SVGEGT. The CDR3 is 15 amino acids. V was shortened by 2 bases and J by 4 bases, with 14 bases between the two germline ends.